These 3 T cell receptor beta chains came from one sample sequenced in a study of cytomegalovirus exposure and HLA in healthy donors. The PCR was carried out with 60 Vbeta primers and 13 Jbeta primers. Produced via immunoSEQ multiplex PCR; TCRdb's table is partial and in-frame only. Of 90,000 to 130,000 clones listed, approximately 83% are singletons. Sequencing used PBMCs. These receptors came from a man between 35 and 55 years old in good health and CMV-seronegative.

The chain has TRBV5-8 and TRBJ2-5, with 11 positions matching TRBD2. V shed 3 bases and J 4 bases; nucleotides not matched to a gene: 2. Germline V gives CDR1 SGHTS, CDR2 YDEGEE. The CDR3 extends over 14 amino acids. CDR3 protein: CASSSGLAAETQYF. The CDR3 DNA reads TGTGCCAGCAGCTCGGGACTAGCGGCAGAGACCCAGTACTTC.

The chain joins TRBV6-4 to TRBJ2-2; 7 positions match TRBD1. CDR1 and CDR2 (germline): MRHNA, SNTAGT. J was trimmed by 6 bases and V by 6 bases; bases with no gene match: 7. The CDR3 totals 14 residues. The CDR3 DNA reads as TGTGCCAGCAGCCTTAAGACAGGGCCCGGGGAGCTGTTTTTT. This encodes CASSLKTGPGELFF.

The V and J genes are TRBV27 and TRBJ2-5, with TRBD2 identical over 10 bases. This CDR3 region has 18 residues. J lost 5 bases, V lost 4 bases, and 16 bases had no gene match. Germline V gene data show CDR1 as MNHEY and CDR2 as SMNVEV (reference sequence). Here the CDR3 reads CASSSSLLRLAGVETQYF. The DNA for the CDR3 is TGTGCCAGCAGTTCCTCCCTCCTGAGGCTAGCGGGGGTTGAGACCCAGTACTTC.